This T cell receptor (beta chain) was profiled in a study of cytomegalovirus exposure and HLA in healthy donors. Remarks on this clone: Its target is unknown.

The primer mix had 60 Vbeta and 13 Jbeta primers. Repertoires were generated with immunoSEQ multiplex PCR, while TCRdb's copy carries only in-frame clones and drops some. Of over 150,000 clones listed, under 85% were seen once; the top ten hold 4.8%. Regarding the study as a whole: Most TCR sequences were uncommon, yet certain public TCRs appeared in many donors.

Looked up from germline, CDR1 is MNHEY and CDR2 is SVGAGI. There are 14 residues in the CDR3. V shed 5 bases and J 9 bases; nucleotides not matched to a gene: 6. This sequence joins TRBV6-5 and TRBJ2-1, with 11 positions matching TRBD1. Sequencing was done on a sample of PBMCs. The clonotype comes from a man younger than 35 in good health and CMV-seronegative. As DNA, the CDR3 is TGTGCCAGCAGTAGGGGGACAGGGGGTTTTGAGCAGTTCTTC. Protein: CASSRGTGGFEQFF.